A selection of T cell receptor beta chains follows, all from one sample in a study of blood T cell repertoires in COVID-19. Generated by immunoSEQ multiplex PCR, the TCRdb table keeps only in-frame clones and is missing some. The sample lists more than 70,000 clones, 80% to 90% occurring once. Sequencing input: peripheral blood. Receptors were obtained from a man between 50 and 59 years old with active COVID-19. Each CDR3 is given with its conserved first and last residue. A D gene is named only where the DNA matches it firmly. Not every row has a clone size; where given, it reads once, few, many or a size class.

CDR3 DNA: TGTGCCAGCTCACCAGACAGGGCGAACACTGAAGCTTTCTTT; CDR3 protein: CASSPDRANTEAFF; J gene: TRBJ1-1; V gene: TRBV18; D gene: TRBD1; clone size: -
CDR3 DNA: TGTGCCAGCAGTTGGGGACAGTCTAACTATGGCTACACCTTC; CDR3 protein: CASSWGQSNYGYTF; J gene: TRBJ1-2; V gene: TRBV6-5; D gene: TRBD1; clone size: once
CDR3 DNA: TGCGCCAGCAGCTCTCGGCCTAAACAGGGCCGCAATCAGCCCCAGCATTTT; CDR3 protein: CASSSRPKQGRNQPQHF; J gene: TRBJ1-5; V gene: TRBV5-1; D gene: -; clone size: -
CDR3 DNA: TGTGCCAGCAGCTCGATCGGACAACCCTACGAGCAGTACTTC; CDR3 protein: CASSSIGQPYEQYF; J gene: TRBJ2-7; V gene: TRBV9; D gene: -; clone size: -
CDR3 DNA: TGTGCCGCGGACTCCGTCGCCTACAATGAGCAGTTCTTC; CDR3 protein: CAADSVAYNEQFF; J gene: TRBJ2-1; V gene: TRBV7-9; D gene: -; clone size: -
CDR3 DNA: TGTGCCAGCAGCTTAGCGGGGGGTCTGACCGAGCAGTACTTC; CDR3 protein: CASSLAGGLTEQYF; J gene: TRBJ2-7; V gene: TRBV7-9; D gene: -; clone size: -
CDR3 DNA: TGTGCCAGCAGCTTAGATTCGAAGCGACAAGAGACCCAGTACTTC; CDR3 protein: CASSLDSKRQETQYF; J gene: TRBJ2-5; V gene: TRBV7-2; D gene: -; clone size: -
CDR3 DNA: TGTGCCAGCAGCTTAGCGGCGGGGGGGCAGTACGAGCAGTACTTC; CDR3 protein: CASSLAAGGQYEQYF; J gene: TRBJ2-7; V gene: TRBV7-6; D gene: TRBD2; clone size: -
CDR3 DNA: TGTGCCAGCAGTGTCACAGCGGGGCTGGGATCGACCCAGTACTTC; CDR3 protein: CASSVTAGLGSTQYF; J gene: TRBJ2-5; V gene: TRBV9; D gene: TRBD2; clone size: -
CDR3 DNA: TGTGCCAGCACAGTTGGGGGGGGGCTGGAGACCCAGTACTTC; CDR3 protein: CASTVGGGLETQYF; J gene: TRBJ2-5; V gene: TRBV6-5; D gene: -; clone size: -
CDR3 DNA: TGTGCCTGGAGTCAGACAGGGGTTGGAAACACCATATATTTT; CDR3 protein: CAWSQTGVGNTIYF; J gene: TRBJ1-3; V gene: TRBV30; D gene: TRBD1; clone size: -
CDR3 DNA: TGTGCCATCAGCCCTACAGGGGTGCCCCAGCATTTT; CDR3 protein: CAISPTGVPQHF; J gene: TRBJ1-5; V gene: TRBV10-3; D gene: TRBD1; clone size: -
CDR3 DNA: TGTGCCAGCAGCTTAAACGGAGGGAACACTGAAGCTTTCTTT; CDR3 protein: CASSLNGGNTEAFF; J gene: TRBJ1-1; V gene: TRBV7-3; D gene: -; clone size: -
CDR3 DNA: TGTGCCAGCAGTTACTCAGCAGGGTCCTACAATGAGCAGTTCTTC; CDR3 protein: CASSYSAGSYNEQFF; J gene: TRBJ2-1; V gene: TRBV6-5; D gene: -; clone size: -
CDR3 DNA: TGTGCCACCAGCAGAGATAGCGGGCAGCAAGAGACCCAGTACTTC; CDR3 protein: CATSRDSGQQETQYF; J gene: TRBJ2-5; V gene: TRBV15; D gene: TRBD2; clone size: -
CDR3 DNA: TGCGCCAGCAGCCGCGGACTAGCGGGTAACTACGAGCAGTACTTC; CDR3 protein: CASSRGLAGNYEQYF; J gene: TRBJ2-7; V gene: TRBV4-3; D gene: TRBD2; clone size: -
CDR3 DNA: TGTGCCAGCAGCGAAGACAGGGTCAACTATGGCTACACCTTC; CDR3 protein: CASSEDRVNYGYTF; J gene: TRBJ1-2; V gene: TRBV9; D gene: TRBD1; clone size: -
CDR3 DNA: TGTGCCAGCAGTCGGACAGCCTCCACCGGGGAGCTGTTTTTT; CDR3 protein: CASSRTASTGELFF; J gene: TRBJ2-2; V gene: TRBV6-2/TRBV6-3; D gene: -; clone size: -
CDR3 DNA: TGTGCCAGCAGTGAGTTCCCGGTGCAGCGGGGGGTCCTCAATGAGCAGTTCTTC; CDR3 protein: CASSEFPVQRGVLNEQFF; J gene: TRBJ2-1; V gene: TRBV6-1; D gene: TRBD2; clone size: -
CDR3 DNA: TGTGCCAGCAGTTTTCCGCCAGGGGCGGGAGAGACCCAGTACTTC; CDR3 protein: CASSFPPGAGETQYF; J gene: TRBJ2-5; V gene: TRBV28; D gene: -; clone size: -
CDR3 DNA: TGTGCCAGCAGTCTAGAGGTGTTGAACACTGAAGCTTTCTTT; CDR3 protein: CASSLEVLNTEAFF; J gene: TRBJ1-1; V gene: TRBV2; D gene: -; clone size: once
CDR3 DNA: TGTGCCAGCAGCTTTAGACTCGGACAGGGGCTGAACACTGAAGCTTTCTTT; CDR3 protein: CASSFRLGQGLNTEAFF; J gene: TRBJ1-1; V gene: TRBV5-6; D gene: TRBD1; clone size: -
CDR3 DNA: TGTGCCAGCAGTCCTCCCAGGGATACGCAGTATTTT; CDR3 protein: CASSPPRDTQYF; J gene: TRBJ2-3; V gene: TRBV6-6; D gene: -; clone size: -
CDR3 DNA: TGTGCCAGCAGCACCCCCAGGCCGGCTGCTAGCACAGATACGCAGTATTTT; CDR3 protein: CASSTPRPAASTDTQYF; J gene: TRBJ2-3; V gene: TRBV7-9; D gene: -; clone size: -
CDR3 DNA: TGTGCCAGCTCACTCCAGGGGAACTCAAGGGGTAATGAGCAGTTCTTC; CDR3 protein: CASSLQGNSRGNEQFF; J gene: TRBJ2-1; V gene: TRBV18; D gene: -; clone size: -
CDR3 DNA: TGTGCCAGCTCGTTTGTGAATCAGCCCCAGCATTTT; CDR3 protein: CASSFVNQPQHF; J gene: TRBJ1-5; V gene: TRBV27; D gene: -; clone size: -
CDR3 DNA: TGTGCCAGTAGTGTGGACTCCGACCCCAAGGCAGATACGCAGTATTTT; CDR3 protein: CASSVDSDPKADTQYF; J gene: TRBJ2-3; V gene: TRBV19; D gene: -; clone size: -
CDR3 DNA: TGTGCCACCACCGGGACAGACTCCTACGAGCAGTACTTC; CDR3 protein: CATTGTDSYEQYF; J gene: TRBJ2-7; V gene: TRBV12-3/TRBV12-4; D gene: TRBD1; clone size: -
CDR3 DNA: TGTGCCAGCAGTTTTTCCCAACAGGGCCATGATGGAAGCAATCAGCCCCAGCATTTT; CDR3 protein: CASSFSQQGHDGSNQPQHF; J gene: TRBJ1-5; V gene: TRBV28; D gene: -; clone size: -
CDR3 DNA: TGTGCCAGCAGTGACCAGGGAGCGGGGGCCTTCCTAGATACGCAGTATTTT; CDR3 protein: CASSDQGAGAFLDTQYF; J gene: TRBJ2-3; V gene: TRBV28; D gene: TRBD2; clone size: once
CDR3 DNA: TGTGCCAGCAGTTCTGTCGCCCTTCTTTGGGGGGCAGATACGCAGTATTTT; CDR3 protein: CASSSVALLWGADTQYF; J gene: TRBJ2-3; V gene: TRBV6-2/TRBV6-3; D gene: -; clone size: -
CDR3 DNA: TGTGCCAGCTCACCAATGGGGCTTGAAGCTTTCTTT; CDR3 protein: CASSPMGLEAFF; J gene: TRBJ1-1; V gene: TRBV18; D gene: -; clone size: -
CDR3 DNA: TGTGCCAGCAGCTTCCTCCAAACCGGGACTGAAATCTATGGCTACACCTTC; CDR3 protein: CASSFLQTGTEIYGYTF; J gene: TRBJ1-2; V gene: TRBV7-2; D gene: -; clone size: -
CDR3 DNA: TGCGCCAGCAGCGCCGGGACAGGGAGCTTAAACACTGAAGCTTTCTTT; CDR3 protein: CASSAGTGSLNTEAFF; J gene: TRBJ1-1; V gene: TRBV5-1; D gene: TRBD1; clone size: -
CDR3 DNA: TGTGCCAGCATAAGGACAGGGACTCACTACGAGCAGTACTTC; CDR3 protein: CASIRTGTHYEQYF; J gene: TRBJ2-7; V gene: TRBV6-5; D gene: TRBD1; clone size: -
CDR3 DNA: TGTGCCAGCAGCTTAGTGTTCCTGGGCCAGGGTGTGAATACGCAGTATTTT; CDR3 protein: CASSLVFLGQGVNTQYF; J gene: TRBJ2-3; V gene: TRBV7-2; D gene: -; clone size: -
CDR3 DNA: TGCGCCAGCAGCCAAGATCAATATACGCAGTATTTT; CDR3 protein: CASSQDQYTQYF; J gene: TRBJ2-3; V gene: TRBV4-1; D gene: -; clone size: -
CDR3 DNA: TGTGCAACGCGATTTACCCAGACAGTCCAAGAGACCCAGTACTTC; CDR3 protein: CATRFTQTVQETQYF; J gene: TRBJ2-5; V gene: TRBV28; D gene: -; clone size: -
CDR3 DNA: TGTGCCAGCAGCGTAGTGACGGGAGGGACTTATGGCTACACCTTC; CDR3 protein: CASSVVTGGTYGYTF; J gene: TRBJ1-2; V gene: TRBV9; D gene: -; clone size: -
CDR3 DNA: TGTGCCAGCAGTAAGACTAGCTCCTACAATGAGCAGTTCTTC; CDR3 protein: CASSKTSSYNEQFF; J gene: TRBJ2-1; V gene: TRBV6-4; D gene: -; clone size: -
CDR3 DNA: TGTGCCAGCAGCTTGGCTGCTAGCGGGGGGGAGACCCAGTACTTC; CDR3 protein: CASSLAASGGETQYF; J gene: TRBJ2-5; V gene: TRBV5-4; D gene: TRBD2; clone size: -
CDR3 DNA: TGTGCCAGTAGTATCGGCGATCTCCCGCGGGTCTCTGGGGCCAACGTCCTGACTTTC; CDR3 protein: CASSIGDLPRVSGANVLTF; J gene: TRBJ2-6; V gene: TRBV19; D gene: -; clone size: -
CDR3 DNA: TGTGCCAGCTCACCGGGACAGGGACGCCGGAACGAAAAACTGTTTTTT; CDR3 protein: CASSPGQGRRNEKLFF; J gene: TRBJ1-4; V gene: TRBV18; D gene: TRBD1; clone size: -
CDR3 DNA: TGTGCCAGTAGTATAGCCGGGACTGTTGCGCAGTACTTC; CDR3 protein: CASSIAGTVAQYF; J gene: TRBJ2-7; V gene: TRBV19; D gene: -; clone size: -
CDR3 DNA: TGTGCCAGCTCACAGGGACAGGGCGATGGCTACACCTTC; CDR3 protein: CASSQGQGDGYTF; J gene: TRBJ1-2; V gene: TRBV18; D gene: TRBD1; clone size: -
CDR3 DNA: TGTGCCATCAGTGAGAGAACCGGGACTAGCGGCACAGATACGCAGTATTTT; CDR3 protein: CAISERTGTSGTDTQYF; J gene: TRBJ2-3; V gene: TRBV10-3; D gene: TRBD2; clone size: once
CDR3 DNA: TGCAGCGTTGGTGCTAGCGGGGGGTTTGAGCAGTTCTTC; CDR3 protein: CSVGASGGFEQFF; J gene: TRBJ2-1; V gene: TRBV29-1; D gene: TRBD2; clone size: -
CDR3 DNA: TGTGCCAGCAGCCAAAGAACGGGGGGGAATGAGCAGTTCTTC; CDR3 protein: CASSQRTGGNEQFF; J gene: TRBJ2-1; V gene: TRBV4-2; D gene: TRBD2; clone size: -
CDR3 DNA: TGTGCCAGCAGTCCTAGGCAGGGGGCGAGTGGCTACACCTTC; CDR3 protein: CASSPRQGASGYTF; J gene: TRBJ1-2; V gene: TRBV27; D gene: TRBD1; clone size: once
CDR3 DNA: TGTGCCTGGAGGAAAGGACAGCATGCTAACTATGGCTACACCTTC; CDR3 protein: CAWRKGQHANYGYTF; J gene: TRBJ1-2; V gene: TRBV30; D gene: -; clone size: -
CDR3 DNA: TGTGCCAGCAGCTTGACGCCAGGTGTCAACACCGGGGAGCTGTTTTTT; CDR3 protein: CASSLTPGVNTGELFF; J gene: TRBJ2-2; V gene: TRBV5-5; D gene: -; clone size: -
CDR3 DNA: TGTGCCACCTCGGACAGGGGGGGCAATCAGCCCCAGCATTTT; CDR3 protein: CATSDRGGNQPQHF; J gene: TRBJ1-5; V gene: TRBV28; D gene: TRBD1; clone size: few